This T cell receptor (beta chain) was observed in a study of shared clonotypes between healthy human individuals. Study findings and constraints: Across subsets, estimated richness was generally greater for naive than for memory populations. Sequencing depth was a factor that was expected to affect clonotype sharing among donors.

The germline gives CDR1 SEHNR, CDR2 FQNEAQ (reference sequence). The CDR3 is 13 amino acids. V shed 6 bases and J 8 bases; nucleotides not matched to a gene: 5. Data came from immunoSEQ multiplex PCR; TCRdb stores just in-frame clones and leaves some out. The sample carries some 2,500,000 clones, roughly 93% recorded once. This clone has a handful of counts. The target antigen is unknown. The chain links TRBV7-9 to TRBJ1-1; 11 bases align to TRBD1. Sequencing was performed on naive CD4+ T cells from PBMCs. Indicated subset: CD45RA+ positively selected. The clonotype was recovered from a man younger than 35 in good health. Some clones in this sample may be carry-over from other donors' samples. CDR3 residues: CASRRGTGGEAFF. As DNA, the CDR3 is TGTGCCAGCAGACGCGGGACAGGGGGAGAAGCTTTCTTT.